The 29 T cell receptor beta chains in this list originate from one sample, sequenced in a study of low-dose radiotherapy and immunotherapy resistance in tumors. Documented time point: before trial treatment. Both TCRalpha and TCRbeta chains were reverse transcribed with V-gene-specific primers. With a V-primer adapter and a constant-region primer, TCRs were amplified for about 20 PCR cycles. TCRdb ran MiXCR on the reads and lists one entry per CDR3 protein. The table includes 30,000 to 50,000 distinct CDR3 sequences, around a third detected once. This material consisted of PBMCs, taken before treatment. These receptor sequences come from a male donor with gallbladder cancer.

In regard to this clonotype: Only one base separates this from a far larger clonotype, so it likely reflects a read error. The genes are TRBV28 and TRBJ2-1; the D gene is possibly TRBD2 (6 bases). The V end lost 6 bases, the J end lost 10 bases, and 10 bases lay between the germline ends. The CDR3 loop spans 11 amino acids. The germline CDR1 and CDR2 sequences are MDHEN and SYDVKM. The CDR3 region has the DNA TGTGCCAGCAGCCCGACTAGAGAGCAGTTCTTC. Protein product: CASSPTREQFF.

The rearrangement links TRBV28 to TRBJ1-2; maybe TRBD1 (6 bases). The V and J ends lost 8 bases and 4 bases respectively, with 14 bases between them. The CDR3 spans 13 residues. Germline V gene lookup returns CDR1 MDHEN and CDR2 SYDVKM. The CDR3 protein is CASSGDNPYGYTF. The CDR3 bases are TGTGCCAGCTCGGGGGACAATCCCTATGGCTACACCTTC.

This clonotype was recorded many times. The chain employs TRBV15 and TRBJ2-7, with 7 bases identical to TRBD2. The germline CDR1 and CDR2 sequences are LNHNV and YYDKDF (reference sequence). After removal of 0 bases from V and 4 bases from J, the junction contained 9 bases not matched to a gene. The CDR3 contains 16 residues. The CDR3 protein is CATSREYAGEGYEQYF. In DNA form, the CDR3 reads TGTGCCACCAGCAGAGAGTACGCGGGAGAGGGGTACGAGCAGTACTTC.

Regarding this clonotype: This probably arose from a read error, given a far larger clone one base away. This chain uses TRBV10-3 with TRBJ2-1; D may be TRBD2 (6 bases). The germline V gene encodes CDR1 ENHRY and CDR2 SYGVKD. The CDR3 contains 17 residues. V dropped 4 bases and J dropped 10 bases, with 26 bases sitting between them. The chain's CDR3 is CAISGQTGGSQVGEQFF. DNA of the CDR3: TGTGCCATCAGTGGCCAAACCGGAGGGAGCCAGGTTGGCGAGCAGTTCTTC.

Written as DNA, the CDR3 is TGTGCCAGCAGCCAATCAGGGTCGAACACCGGGGAGCTGTTTTTT. Amino acid sequence: CASSQSGSNTGELFF. V gene TRBV3-1 combines with J gene TRBJ2-2, with D perhaps TRBD1 (5 bases). Trimming pared 2 bases from V and 0 bases from J, leaving 7 bases between. CDR3 length equals 15 residues. The germline V gene has CDR1 LGHDT and CDR2 YNNKEL (reference sequence).

This clonotype came up many times. The chain recombines TRBV21-1 with TRBJ2-1; no DNA check was done on the table's D call, TRBD2. TRBV21-1 is a pseudogene locus. The CDR3 consists of 16 residues. CDR3 amino acids: CASSDPSGSSYNEQFF. The CDR3 bases are TGTGCCAGCAGCGACCCTAGCGGGAGCTCCTACAATGAGCAGTTCTTC.

About this clonotype: A far larger clone is just one base off, so this is likely a read error. V is TRBV4-3 and J is TRBJ2-5; 8 nucleotides match TRBD1. From germline, CDR1 is LGHNA and CDR2 YSLEER. Germline trimming cut 0 bases from V and 11 bases from J; bases unmatched to any gene: 17. The CDR3 runs 17 residues. Here the CDR3 reads CASSQDFAGTGLIEQYF. CDR3 DNA: TGCGCCAGCAGCCAAGATTTTGCCGGGACAGGATTAATTGAGCAGTACTTC.

This chain connects TRBV11-2 to TRBJ2-1; 8 nucleotides match TRBD2. The CDR3 length is 14 residues. Germline V CDR1 and CDR2: SGHAT, FQNNGV. V trimming: 6 bases; J trimming: 0 bases; junction bases outside the gene matches: 1. This CDR3 reads CASRGTSSYNEQFF. The DNA of the CDR3 is TGTGCCAGCAGAGGGACTAGCTCCTACAATGAGCAGTTCTTC.

The table lists this clonotype with many counts. The chain recombines TRBV19 with TRBJ2-3; D is undetermined. The V end lost 7 bases, the J end lost 4 bases, and 18 bases lay between the germline ends. Germline V gene sequence: CDR1 LNHDA, CDR2 SQIVND (reference sequence). This CDR3 has 15 residues. The CDR3 coding sequence is TGTGCCAGTAAGATGTACCCCCTGAGCGCAGATACGCAGTATTTT. Protein sequence: CASKMYPLSADTQYF.

By share of the sample, this clonotype is medium-sized. The rearrangement uses TRBV5-4 and TRBJ2-5; 7 nucleotides line up with TRBD1. The V gene end was trimmed by 4 bases and the J gene end by 3 bases; junction bases not matched to a gene: 6. The CDR3 has 14 amino acids. Germline V gives CDR1 SGHNT, CDR2 YYREEE (reference sequence). Here the CDR3 reads CASSPPQGKETQYF. The CDR3 coding sequence is TGTGCCAGCAGCCCTCCACAGGGGAAAGAGACCCAGTACTTC. Combining the CDR3 with reference TRBV5-4 and TRBJ2-5 gives the whole variable domain ETGVTQSPTHLIKTRGQQVTLRCSSQSGHNTVSWYQQALGQGPQFIFQYYREEENGRGNFPPRFSGLQFPNYSSELNVNALELDDSALYLCASSPPQGKETQYFGPGTRLLVL.

Relative to its sample, this clonotype is medium-sized. V gene TRBV12-3 or TRBV12-4 combines with J gene TRBJ1-2, with D maybe TRBD1 (5 bases). The CDR3 sequence is 15 residues long. V was trimmed by 8 bases and J by 3 bases, leaving 19 bases between them. In DNA, the CDR3 is TGTGCCAGCGGGGCCGCCCGGAGCGAACACTATGGCTACACCTTC. Amino acids: CASGAARSEHYGYTF.

On this clonotype itself: A far larger clone differs by one base, so this is likely a read error. In DNA form, the CDR3 reads TGTGCCAGCAGCTCCCGGACAGGGGTCAAGCAGTACTTC. It specifies CASSSRTGVKQYF. The rearrangement joins TRBV5-8 to TRBJ2-7; 9 positions match TRBD1. Per the germline V gene, CDR1 is SGHTS and CDR2 is YDEGEE. J gave up 8 bases and V 3 bases, and 6 bases lay outside the gene matches. CDR3 length equals 13 residues.

The chain joins TRBV6-2 or TRBV6-3 to TRBJ2-1; 14 positions agree with TRBD2. The CDR3 is 14 amino acids. Germline V gives CDR1 MNHEY, CDR2 SVGEGT. J was trimmed by 9 bases and V by 7 bases; bases with no gene match: 5. CDR3 sequence reads: CASNRLAGGGEQFF. In DNA, the CDR3 is TGTGCCAGCAACCGACTAGCGGGGGGGGGTGAGCAGTTCTTC.

This clonotype is medium-sized within its sample. The genes are TRBV28 and TRBJ1-2, with 8 nucleotides matching TRBD1. J lost 1 base, V lost 5 bases, and 3 bases had no gene match. The CDR3 has 14 residues. The germline CDR1 and CDR2 sequences are MDHEN and SYDVKM. In DNA, the CDR3 is TGTGCCAGCAGTGGGACAGGAAGTAACTATGGCTACACCTTC. It is translated as CASSGTGSNYGYTF.

In this sample, this clonotype turned up many times. V usage is TRBV14 and J usage is TRBJ2-1; 9 bases agree with TRBD2. Trimming took 4 bases from V and 0 from J; bases not matched to a gene: 7. Germline V gene lookup returns CDR1 SGHDN and CDR2 FVKESK. CDR3 length: 17 amino acids. CDR3 sequence (DNA): TGTGCCAGCAGCCTACCAAGCGGGAGGAGCTCCTACAATGAGCAGTTCTTC. Its translation is CASSLPSGRSSYNEQFF.

The chain couples TRBV2 to TRBJ2-3; 8 bases map to TRBD1. Germline V CDR1 and CDR2: SNHLY, FYNNEI. The ends lost 8 bases at V and 5 bases at J; junction bases unmatched: 9. The length of the CDR3 is 14 residues. CDR3 DNA: TGTGCCAGCGAAAAGGGACAGGCGGGAGATACGCAGTATTTT. Its protein product is CASEKGQAGDTQYF.

This sequence joins TRBV6-2 or TRBV6-3 and TRBJ2-2; the match to TRBD1 covers 7 bases. This CDR3 comprises 15 residues. Germline CDR1 reads MNHEY; CDR2 reads SVGEGT. The trim removed 5 bases at V and 6 bases at J, leaving 9 bases unmatched. The CDR3 reads CASSPGTVSAGELFF. The CDR3 DNA reads TGTGCCAGCAGTCCCGGGACAGTATCTGCCGGGGAGCTGTTTTTT.

As regards this clonotype: A read error is likely here: a far larger clone is one base away. The CDR3 carries no conserved terminal phenylalanine or tryptophan, so it likely arises from a read error. The rearrangement links TRBV7-6 to TRBJ2-3, with D maybe TRBD2 (5 bases). CDR3 size: 14 residues. In germline, CDR1 is SGHVS, CDR2 FNYEAQ. CDR3 DNA: TGTGCCAGCAGCCCACACTCTAGCACGGATACGCAGTATTAT. It yields the protein CASSPHSSTDTQYY.

This clonotype showed up many times. V is TRBV20-1 and J is TRBJ2-1; D call uncertain. V was pared by 4 bases and J by 0 bases, with 10 bases between. Germline V CDR1 and CDR2: DFQATT, SNEGSKA (reference sequence). The CDR3 sequence is 14 residues long. This CDR3 reads CSATGSGSYNEQFF. In DNA form, the CDR3 reads TGCAGTGCTACGGGTTCAGGCTCCTACAATGAGCAGTTCTTC.

This clonotype appeared a few times. A read error likely explains this, since a far larger clone differs by one base. J is TRBJ2-1 and V is TRBV28, with 7 bases fitting TRBD2. Unmatched junction bases numbered 18, after V lost 6 bases and J lost 10 bases. Germline CDR1 and CDR2: MDHEN and SYDVKM. The CDR3 sequence is 16 residues long. DNA of the CDR3: TGTGCCAGCAGCCGAGGCCCCTTTATACTAGCGTACGAGCAGTTCTTC. Its translation is CASSRGPFILAYEQFF.

There are a few counts of this clonotype. The rearrangement links TRBV5-4 to TRBJ1-2; 11 bases agree with TRBD1. V shed 4 bases, J shed 9 bases, and the junction held 5 bases outside the gene matches. CDR1 and CDR2 (germline): SGHNT, YYREEE (reference sequence). This CDR3 is built from 13 residues. CDR3 sequence reads: CASSPRTGGRYTF. Written as DNA, the CDR3 is TGTGCCAGCAGCCCCCGGACAGGGGGCCGCTACACCTTC. The entire variable domain, with the rest obtained from reference TRBV5-4 and TRBJ1-2, is as follows: ETGVTQSPTHLIKTRGQQVTLRCSSQSGHNTVSWYQQALGQGPQFIFQYYREEENGRGNFPPRFSGLQFPNYSSELNVNALELDDSALYLCASSPRTGGRYTFGSGTRLTVV.

The genes are TRBV29-1 and TRBJ2-7; 10 nucleotides align to TRBD1. The CDR3 loop spans 14 amino acids. Germline values: CDR1 SQVTM, CDR2 ANQGSEA. V was pared by 3 bases and J by 3 bases, with 5 bases of the junction left unmatched. CDR3 DNA: TGCAGCGTTGACTTCGGGACAGGGGTCTACGAGCAGTACTTC. Its translation: CSVDFGTGVYEQYF.

This chain connects TRBV20-1 to TRBJ2-1, with TRBD2 matching over 11 bases. The germline CDR1 and CDR2 sequences are DFQATT and SNEGSKA (reference sequence). CDR3 length: 15 residues. The V gene end was trimmed by 5 bases and the J gene end by 2 bases; junction bases not matched to a gene: 5. CDR3 amino acids: CSAEVAGGTYNEQFF. The DNA for the CDR3 is TGCAGTGCTGAAGTAGCGGGAGGGACCTACAATGAGCAGTTCTTC.

This clonotype was detected many times. The gene calls are TRBV9 and TRBJ2-1; TRBD2 aligns across 11 bases. The CDR3 spans 15 residues. CDR1 SGDLS and CDR2 YYNGEE come from the germline V gene. The V gene end was trimmed by 3 bases and the J gene end by 5 bases; junction bases not matched to a gene: 4. CDR3 DNA sequence: TGTGCCAGCAGCGAGACTAGCGGGGCGAACAATGAGCAGTTCTTC. It translates to CASSETSGANNEQFF.

The chain uses TRBV9 and TRBJ1-1, with D possibly matching TRBD1 (5 bases). The germline V and J ends were trimmed by 4 bases and 1 base, with 8 bases remaining between them. Looked up from germline, CDR1 is SGDLS and CDR2 is YYNGEE. The CDR3 is 13 amino acids. CDR3 DNA sequence: TGTGCCAGCAGCCAGACAGAGAACACTGAAGCTTTCTTT. It is translated as CASSQTENTEAFF.

To note about this clonotype: This likely reflects a read error, since a far larger clone is one base away. The chain links TRBV5-1 to TRBJ2-1, with D unresolved. The germline V and J ends were trimmed by 5 bases and 10 bases, with 13 bases remaining between them. The CDR3 is 12 amino acids. Germline CDR1 and CDR2: SGHRS and YFSETQ. CDR3 sequence: CASSNLGYEQFF. DNA of the CDR3: TGCGCCAGCAGTAATCTTGGCTACGAGCAGTTCTTC. Complete variable domain (other parts from reference TRBV5-1 and TRBJ2-1): KAGVTQTPRYLIKTRGQQVTLSCSPISGHRSVSWYQQTPGQGLQFLFEYFSETQRNKGNFPGRFSGRQFSNSRSEMNVSTLELGDSALYLCASSNLGYEQFFGPGTRLTVL.

In the case of this clonotype: This likely traces to a read error, being one base from a far larger clone. V usage is TRBV27 and J usage is TRBJ2-7, with D perhaps TRBD1 or TRBD2 (5 bases each). Germline lookup yields CDR1 MNHEY and CDR2 SMNVEV (reference sequence). The CDR3 sequence is 15 residues long. The CDR3 region has the DNA TGTGCCACCAGTTCGGGTATCCGGGGCTTCAATGAGCAGTACTTC. Protein sequence: CATSSGIRGFNEQYF.

This clonotype was found many times. This chain uses TRBV19 with TRBJ2-7; 11 positions match TRBD1. The CDR3 is 14 residues long. Looked up from germline, CDR1 is LNHDA and CDR2 is SQIVND (reference sequence). The V and J ends lost 8 bases and 2 bases, in that order; junction bases with no gene match: 5. For the CDR3, the DNA is TGTGCCAGTCGGAGGGGACAGGGGGCCTACGAGCAGTACTTC. Protein: CASRRGQGAYEQYF. Filled out from reference TRBV19 and TRBJ2-7, the complete variable domain reads DGGITQSPKYLFRKEGQNVTLSCEQNLNHDAMYWYRQDPGQGLRLIYYSQIVNDFQKGDIAEGYSVSREKKESFPLTVTSAQKNPTAFYLCASRRGQGAYEQYFGPGTRLTVT.

The sample holds a few counts of this clonotype. V is TRBV30 and J is TRBJ1-2; D gene unclear. The germline gives CDR1 GTSNPN, CDR2 SVGIG (reference sequence). V was pared by 1 base and J by 0 bases, with 9 bases between. The CDR3 covers 14 residues. The CDR3, as DNA: TGTGCCTGGAGTGCCCCGCGGACTAACTATGGCTACACCTTC. Protein: CAWSAPRTNYGYTF. Looking up the rest from reference TRBV30 and TRBJ1-2 gives the full variable domain: SQTIHQWPATLVQPVGSPLSLECTVEGTSNPNLYWYRQAAGRGLQLLFYSVGIGQISSEVPQNLSASRPQDRQFILSSKKLLLSDSGFYLCAWSAPRTNYGYTFGSGTRLTVV.